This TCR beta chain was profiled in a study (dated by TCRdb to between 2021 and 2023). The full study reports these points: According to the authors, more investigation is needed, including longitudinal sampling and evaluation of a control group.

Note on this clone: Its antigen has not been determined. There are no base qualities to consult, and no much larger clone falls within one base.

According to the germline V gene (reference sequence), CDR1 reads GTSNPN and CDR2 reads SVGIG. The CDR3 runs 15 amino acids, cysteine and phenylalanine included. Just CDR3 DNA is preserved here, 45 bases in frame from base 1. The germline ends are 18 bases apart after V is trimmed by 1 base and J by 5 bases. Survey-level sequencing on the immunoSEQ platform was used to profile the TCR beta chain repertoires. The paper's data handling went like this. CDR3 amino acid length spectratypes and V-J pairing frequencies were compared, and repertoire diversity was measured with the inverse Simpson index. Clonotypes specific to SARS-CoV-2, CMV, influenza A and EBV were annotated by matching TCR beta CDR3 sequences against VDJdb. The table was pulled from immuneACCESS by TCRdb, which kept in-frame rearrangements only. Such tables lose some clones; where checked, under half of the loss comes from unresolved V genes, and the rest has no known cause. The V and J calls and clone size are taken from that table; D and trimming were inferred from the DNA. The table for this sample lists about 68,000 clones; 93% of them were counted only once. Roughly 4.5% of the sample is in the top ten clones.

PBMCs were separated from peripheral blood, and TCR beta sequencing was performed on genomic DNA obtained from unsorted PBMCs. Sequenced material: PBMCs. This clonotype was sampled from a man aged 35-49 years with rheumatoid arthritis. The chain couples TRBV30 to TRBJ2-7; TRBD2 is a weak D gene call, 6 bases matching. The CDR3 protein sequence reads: CAWSGIGYRGDEQYF. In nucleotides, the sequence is TGTGCCTGGAGTGGCATTGGCTACCGCGGGGACGAGCAGTACTTC.